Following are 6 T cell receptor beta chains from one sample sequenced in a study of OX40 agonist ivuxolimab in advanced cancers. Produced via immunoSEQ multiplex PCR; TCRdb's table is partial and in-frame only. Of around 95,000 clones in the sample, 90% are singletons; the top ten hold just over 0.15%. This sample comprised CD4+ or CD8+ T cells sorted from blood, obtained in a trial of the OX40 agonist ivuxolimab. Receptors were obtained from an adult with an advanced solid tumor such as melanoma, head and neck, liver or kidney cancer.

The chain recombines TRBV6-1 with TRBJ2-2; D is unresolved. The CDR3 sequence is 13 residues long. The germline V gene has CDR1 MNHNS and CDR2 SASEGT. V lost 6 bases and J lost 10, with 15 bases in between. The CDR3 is CASSETQVSELFF. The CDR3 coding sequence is TGTGCCAGCAGCGAAACCCAGGTGTCGGAGCTGTTTTTT.

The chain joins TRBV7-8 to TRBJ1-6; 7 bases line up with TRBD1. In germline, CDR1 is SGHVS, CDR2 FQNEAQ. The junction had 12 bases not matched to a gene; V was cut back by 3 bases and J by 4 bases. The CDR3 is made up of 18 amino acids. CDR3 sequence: CASSLGTVLSSYNSPLHF. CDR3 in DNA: TGTGCCAGCAGCTTGGGGACAGTACTTTCCTCTTATAATTCACCCCTCCACTTT.

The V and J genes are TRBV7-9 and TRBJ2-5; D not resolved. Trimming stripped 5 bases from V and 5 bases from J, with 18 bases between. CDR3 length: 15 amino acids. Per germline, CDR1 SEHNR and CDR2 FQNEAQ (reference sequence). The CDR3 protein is CASSDGFISGETQYF. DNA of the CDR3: TGTGCCAGCAGCGATGGGTTTATTAGTGGGGAGACCCAGTACTTC.

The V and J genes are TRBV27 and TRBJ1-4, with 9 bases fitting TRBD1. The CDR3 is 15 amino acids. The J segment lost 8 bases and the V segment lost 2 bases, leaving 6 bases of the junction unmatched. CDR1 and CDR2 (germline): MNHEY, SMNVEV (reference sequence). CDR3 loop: CASSLGGTGREKLFF. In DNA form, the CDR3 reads TGTGCCAGCAGTTTAGGTGGGACAGGGCGAGAAAAACTGTTTTTT.

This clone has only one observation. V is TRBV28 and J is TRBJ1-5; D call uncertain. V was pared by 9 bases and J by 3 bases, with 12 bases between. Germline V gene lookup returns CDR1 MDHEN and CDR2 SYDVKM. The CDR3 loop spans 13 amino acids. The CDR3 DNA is TGTGCCAGTTCGACTAAACCCAATCAGCCCCAGCATTTT. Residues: CASSTKPNQPQHF.

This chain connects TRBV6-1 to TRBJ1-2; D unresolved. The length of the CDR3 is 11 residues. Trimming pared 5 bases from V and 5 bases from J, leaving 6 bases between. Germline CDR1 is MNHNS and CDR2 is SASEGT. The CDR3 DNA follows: TGTGCCAGCAGTCCAGAGTATGGCTACACCTTC. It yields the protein CASSPEYGYTF.